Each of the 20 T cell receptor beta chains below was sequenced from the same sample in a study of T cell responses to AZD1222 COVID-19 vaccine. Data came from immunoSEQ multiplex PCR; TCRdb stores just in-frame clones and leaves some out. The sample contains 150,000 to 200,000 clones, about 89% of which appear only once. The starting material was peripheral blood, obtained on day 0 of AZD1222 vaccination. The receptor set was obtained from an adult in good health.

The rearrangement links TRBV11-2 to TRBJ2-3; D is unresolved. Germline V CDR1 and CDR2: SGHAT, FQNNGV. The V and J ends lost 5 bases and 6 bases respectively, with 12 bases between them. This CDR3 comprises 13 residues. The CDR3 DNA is TGTGCCAGCAGCCCCCCTCGGACGGATACGCAGTATTTT. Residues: CASSPPRTDTQYF.

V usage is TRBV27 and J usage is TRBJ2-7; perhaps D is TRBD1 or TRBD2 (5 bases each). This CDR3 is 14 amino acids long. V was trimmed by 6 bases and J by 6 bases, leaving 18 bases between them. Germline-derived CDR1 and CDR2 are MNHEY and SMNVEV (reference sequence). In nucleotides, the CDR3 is TGTGCCAGCAGCCCGCTTTGGGGGAACGTCGAGCAGTACTTC. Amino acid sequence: CASSPLWGNVEQYF.

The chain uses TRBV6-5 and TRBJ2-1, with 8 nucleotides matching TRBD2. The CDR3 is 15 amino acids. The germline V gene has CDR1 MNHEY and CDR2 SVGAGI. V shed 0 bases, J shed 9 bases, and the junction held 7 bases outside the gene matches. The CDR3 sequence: CASSYSPLAGGEQFF. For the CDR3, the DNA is TGTGCCAGCAGTTACTCCCCCCTGGCGGGAGGTGAGCAGTTCTTC.

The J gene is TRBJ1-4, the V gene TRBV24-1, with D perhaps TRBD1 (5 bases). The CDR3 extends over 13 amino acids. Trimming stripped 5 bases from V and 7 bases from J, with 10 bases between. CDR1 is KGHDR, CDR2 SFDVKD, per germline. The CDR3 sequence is CATSAGTSEKLFF. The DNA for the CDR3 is TGTGCCACCAGTGCAGGGACGAGTGAAAAACTGTTTTTT.

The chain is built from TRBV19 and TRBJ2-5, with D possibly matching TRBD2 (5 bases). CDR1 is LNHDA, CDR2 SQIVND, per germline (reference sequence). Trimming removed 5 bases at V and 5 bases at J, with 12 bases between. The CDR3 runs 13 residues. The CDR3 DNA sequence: TGTGCCAGTAGTTTAGCGTTTGGGGAGACCCAGTACTTC. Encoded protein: CASSLAFGETQYF.

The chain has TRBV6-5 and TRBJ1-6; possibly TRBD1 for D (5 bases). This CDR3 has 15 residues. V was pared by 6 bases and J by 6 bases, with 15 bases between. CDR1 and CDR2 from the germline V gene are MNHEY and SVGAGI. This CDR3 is CASRDRFGGNSPLHF. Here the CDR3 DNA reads TGTGCCAGCAGAGACAGATTCGGTGGTAATTCACCCCTCCACTTT.

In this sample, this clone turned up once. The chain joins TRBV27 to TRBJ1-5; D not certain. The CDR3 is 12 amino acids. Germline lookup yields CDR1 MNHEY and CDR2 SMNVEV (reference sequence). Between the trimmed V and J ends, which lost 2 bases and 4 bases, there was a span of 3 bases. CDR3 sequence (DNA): TGTGCCAGCAGTTTACCAAATCAGCCCCAGCATTTT. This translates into CASSLPNQPQHF.

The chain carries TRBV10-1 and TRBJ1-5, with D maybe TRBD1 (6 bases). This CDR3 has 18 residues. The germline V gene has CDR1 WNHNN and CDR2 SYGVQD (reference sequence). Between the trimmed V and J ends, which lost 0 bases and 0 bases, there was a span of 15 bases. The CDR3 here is CASSESVTGPYSNQPQHF. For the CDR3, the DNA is TGCGCCAGCAGTGAGTCCGTGACAGGCCCCTATAGCAATCAGCCCCAGCATTTT.

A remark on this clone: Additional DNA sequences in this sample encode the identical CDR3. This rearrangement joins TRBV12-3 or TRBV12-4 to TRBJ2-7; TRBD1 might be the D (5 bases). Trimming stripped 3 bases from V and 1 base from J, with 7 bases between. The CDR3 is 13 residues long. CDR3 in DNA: TGTGCCAGCAGTTTGGGGCAATCCTACGAGCAGTACTTC. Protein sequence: CASSLGQSYEQYF.

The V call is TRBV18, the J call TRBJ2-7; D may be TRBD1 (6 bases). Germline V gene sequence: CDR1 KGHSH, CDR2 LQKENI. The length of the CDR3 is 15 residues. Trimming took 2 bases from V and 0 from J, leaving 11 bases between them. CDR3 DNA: TGTGCCAGCTCACCAAGGGACACCGGCTCCTACGAGCAGTACTTC. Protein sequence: CASSPRDTGSYEQYF.

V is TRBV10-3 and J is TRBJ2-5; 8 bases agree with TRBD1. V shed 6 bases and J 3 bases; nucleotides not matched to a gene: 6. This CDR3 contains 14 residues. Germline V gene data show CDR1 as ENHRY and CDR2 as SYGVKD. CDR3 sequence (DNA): TGTGCCATCAGGACAGGGGTTTCTGAAGAGACCCAGTACTTC. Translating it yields CAIRTGVSEETQYF.

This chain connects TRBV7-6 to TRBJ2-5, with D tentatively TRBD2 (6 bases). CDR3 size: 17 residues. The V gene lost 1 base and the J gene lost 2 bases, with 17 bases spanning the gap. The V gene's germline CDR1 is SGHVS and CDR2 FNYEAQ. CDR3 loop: CASSLVSAGSGQETQYF. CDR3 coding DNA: TGTGCCAGCAGCTTAGTATCCGCGGGGTCGGGGCAAGAGACCCAGTACTTC.

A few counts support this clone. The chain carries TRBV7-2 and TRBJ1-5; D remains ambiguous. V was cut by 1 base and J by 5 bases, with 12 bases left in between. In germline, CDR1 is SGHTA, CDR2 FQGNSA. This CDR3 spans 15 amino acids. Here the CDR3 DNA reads TGTGCCAGCAGCTTAGGGGCGACTTATCATCAGCCCCAGCATTTT. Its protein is CASSLGATYHQPQHF.

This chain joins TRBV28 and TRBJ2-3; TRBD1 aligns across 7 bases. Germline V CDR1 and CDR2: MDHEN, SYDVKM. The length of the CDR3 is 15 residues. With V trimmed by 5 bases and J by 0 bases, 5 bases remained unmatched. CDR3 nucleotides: TGTGCCAGCAGTCTACAGGGGAAGAGCACAGATACGCAGTATTTT. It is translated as CASSLQGKSTDTQYF.

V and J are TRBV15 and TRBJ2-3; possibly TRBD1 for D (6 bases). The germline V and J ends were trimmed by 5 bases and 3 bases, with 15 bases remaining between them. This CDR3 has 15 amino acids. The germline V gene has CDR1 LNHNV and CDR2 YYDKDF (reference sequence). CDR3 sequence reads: CATSPHRQGTDTQYF. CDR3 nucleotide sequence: TGTGCCACCAGCCCACACCGGCAGGGGACAGATACGCAGTATTTT. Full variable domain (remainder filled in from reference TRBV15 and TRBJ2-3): DAMVIQNPRYQVTQFGKPVTLSCSQTLNHNVMYWYQQKSSQAPKLLFHYYDKDFNNEADTPDNFQSRRPNTSFCFLDIRSPGLGDTAMYLCATSPHRQGTDTQYFGPGTRLTVL.

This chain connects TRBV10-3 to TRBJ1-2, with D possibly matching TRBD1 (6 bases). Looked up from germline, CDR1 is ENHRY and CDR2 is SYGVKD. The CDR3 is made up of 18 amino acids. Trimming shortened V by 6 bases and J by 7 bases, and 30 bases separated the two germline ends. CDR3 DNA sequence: TGTGCCATCAGGGACCAGATGGGGGGCCGCCGGGAGGCGAGTGGCTACACCTTC. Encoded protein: CAIRDQMGGRREASGYTF.

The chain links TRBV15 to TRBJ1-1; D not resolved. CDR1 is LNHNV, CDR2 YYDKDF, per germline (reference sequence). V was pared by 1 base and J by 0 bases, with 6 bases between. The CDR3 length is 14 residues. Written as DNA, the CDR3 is TGTGCCACCAGCAGAGGAGATATGAACACTGAAGCTTTCTTT. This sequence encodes CATSRGDMNTEAFF.

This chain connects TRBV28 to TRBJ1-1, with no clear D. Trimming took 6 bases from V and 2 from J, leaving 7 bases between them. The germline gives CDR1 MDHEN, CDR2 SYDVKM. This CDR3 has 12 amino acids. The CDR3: CASSGPNTEAFF. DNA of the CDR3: TGTGCCAGCAGCGGGCCTAACACTGAAGCTTTCTTT.

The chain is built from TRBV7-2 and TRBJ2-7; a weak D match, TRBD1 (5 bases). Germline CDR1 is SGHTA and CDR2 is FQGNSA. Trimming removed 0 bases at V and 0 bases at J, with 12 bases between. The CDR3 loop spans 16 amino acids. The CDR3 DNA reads TGTGCCAGCAGCTTAGCATACAGGAAGAGCTCCTACGAGCAGTACTTC. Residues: CASSLAYRKSSYEQYF.

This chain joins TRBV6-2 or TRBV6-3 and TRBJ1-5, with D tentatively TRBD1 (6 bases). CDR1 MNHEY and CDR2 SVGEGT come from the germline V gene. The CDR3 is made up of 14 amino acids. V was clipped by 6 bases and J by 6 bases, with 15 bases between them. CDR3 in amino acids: CASSLILGAQPQHF. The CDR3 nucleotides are TGTGCCAGCAGCCTCATTTTGGGGGCTCAGCCCCAGCATTTT.